This T cell receptor (beta chain) was recorded in a study of cytomegalovirus exposure and HLA in healthy donors. In the PCR, 60 Vbeta and 13 Jbeta primers were used. Libraries were prepared by immunoSEQ multiplex PCR; TCRdb keeps only in-frame clonotypes and omits some of them. The table shows 100,000 to 150,000 clones, with roughly 71% occurring only once. Sequenced material: PBMCs. The receptor was isolated from a woman in her forties or fifties in good health and CMV-seropositive.

CDR3 bases: TGTGCCAGCCGACAGGGGATCAATCAGCCCCAGCATTTT. Protein sequence: CASRQGINQPQHF. The rearrangement joins TRBV28 to TRBJ1-5; 8 bases are a match to TRBD1. The V segment lost 8 bases and the J segment 3 bases; nucleotides outside the gene matches: 3. The V gene's germline CDR1 is MDHEN and CDR2 SYDVKM. The CDR3 extends over 13 amino acids.